A single sample is the source of the 27 T cell receptor beta chains below, sequenced in a study of cytomegalovirus exposure and HLA in healthy donors. The study ran its PCR with 60 Vbeta and 13 Jbeta primers. Libraries were prepared by immunoSEQ multiplex PCR; TCRdb keeps only in-frame clonotypes and omits some of them. The sample lists 150,000 to 200,000 clones, around 85% occurring once. The sequencing sample was made of PBMCs. The receptors shown here come from a man between 50 and 59 years old in good health and CMV-seropositive.

The chain links TRBV28 to TRBJ2-5; D gene ambiguous. The CDR3 sequence is 13 residues long. Per germline, CDR1 MDHEN and CDR2 SYDVKM. Trimming removed 6 bases from V and 7 bases from J, with 15 bases in between. CDR3 amino acids: CASRSSGSATQYF. The CDR3 nucleotides read TGTGCCAGCAGGAGTTCTGGCAGCGCGACCCAGTACTTC.

J is TRBJ1-1 and V is TRBV7-9, with 9 bases fitting TRBD1. Per the germline V gene, CDR1 is SEHNR and CDR2 is FQNEAQ (reference sequence). V gave up 5 bases and J gave up 7 bases; unmatched junction bases: 8. The CDR3 runs 14 residues. This CDR3 is CASSVRDRVGEAFF. As DNA, the CDR3 is TGTGCCAGCAGCGTCCGGGACAGGGTAGGTGAAGCTTTCTTT.

The chain employs TRBV5-4 and TRBJ2-1; 11 nucleotides line up with TRBD1. This CDR3 is built from 16 residues. Germline CDR1 reads SGHNT; CDR2 reads YYREEE (reference sequence). Trimming took 0 bases from V and 2 from J; bases not matched to a gene: 1. In DNA, the CDR3 is TGTGCCAGCAGCTTGGGGGGACAGGGGGCCTACAATGAGCAGTTCTTC. Protein sequence: CASSLGGQGAYNEQFF. The entire variable domain, with the rest obtained from reference TRBV5-4 and TRBJ2-1, is as follows: ETGVTQSPTHLIKTRGQQVTLRCSSQSGHNTVSWYQQALGQGPQFIFQYYREEENGRGNFPPRFSGLQFPNYSSELNVNALELDDSALYLCASSLGGQGAYNEQFFGPGTRLTVL.

This chain links TRBV2 with TRBJ1-3; D not certain. Trimming left V 2 bases short and J 0 bases short, with 11 bases between. Germline assignment: CDR1 SNHLY and CDR2 FYNNEI. The CDR3 runs to 16 residues. The CDR3 region is CASSERVGSSGNTIYF. The DNA of the CDR3 is TGTGCCAGCAGTGAACGAGTAGGGAGCTCTGGAAACACCATATATTTT. Combining the CDR3 with reference TRBV2 and TRBJ1-3 gives the whole variable domain EPEVTQTPSHQVTQMGQEVILRCVPISNHLYFYWYRQILGQKVEFLVSFYNNEISEKSEIFDDQFSVERPDGSNFTLKIRSTKLEDSAMYFCASSERVGSSGNTIYFGEGSWLTVV.

The J gene is TRBJ2-7, the V gene TRBV11-1; 8 bases are shared with TRBD2. This CDR3 has 18 residues. The V gene end was trimmed by 1 base and the J gene end by 2 bases; junction bases not matched to a gene: 13. Per germline, CDR1 SGHAT and CDR2 FQDESV (reference sequence). The DNA for the CDR3 is TGTGCCAGCAGCTTAGAAAACGGGGGGGCCTCAACTCCCTACGAGCAGTACTTC. It specifies CASSLENGGASTPYEQYF.

The V and J genes are TRBV5-5 and TRBJ2-5; 7 nucleotides match TRBD2. Germline assignment: CDR1 SGHKS and CDR2 YYEKEE (reference sequence). The CDR3 consists of 14 residues. V was clipped by 4 bases and J by 2 bases; unmatched bases: 5. In DNA form, the CDR3 reads TGTGCCAGCAGCGGATGGGGGGGTCAAGAGACCCAGTACTTC. It codes for CASSGWGGQETQYF.

The gene calls are TRBV2 and TRBJ2-1, with D tentatively TRBD1 (6 bases). V shed 11 bases and J shed 4 bases, with 18 bases lying between them. CDR1 and CDR2 from the germline V gene are SNHLY and FYNNEI. The CDR3 covers 14 residues. CDR3 bases: TGTGCCGGAAGACAATCCAGGGGTTACAATGAGCAGTTCTTC. Its translation: CAGRQSRGYNEQFF.

The chain employs TRBV2 and TRBJ2-3, with a possible D match to TRBD1 (5 bases). The length of the CDR3 is 13 residues. Germline assignment: CDR1 SNHLY and CDR2 FYNNEI. V lost 6 bases, J lost 3 bases, and 10 bases lay in between. DNA of the CDR3: TGTGCCAGCAGCTCCCAGGGTACAGATACGCAGTATTTT. Residues: CASSSQGTDTQYF.

The V call is TRBV9, the J call TRBJ2-6, with a weak D call TRBD2 (5 bases). This CDR3 is built from 15 residues. Germline values: CDR1 SGDLS, CDR2 YYNGEE. Trimming left V 0 bases short and J 4 bases short, with 8 bases between. CDR3 protein: CASSVGGSGANVLTF. Written as DNA, the CDR3 is TGTGCCAGCAGCGTAGGAGGGTCGGGGGCCAACGTCCTGACTTTC. Full variable domain (outside the CDR3, taken from reference TRBV9 and TRBJ2-6): DSGVTQTPKHLITATGQRVTLRCSPRSGDLSVYWYQQSLDQGLQFLIQYYNGEERAKGNILERFSAQQFPDLHSELNLSSLELGDSALYFCASSVGGSGANVLTFGAGSRLTVL.

The V gene is TRBV5-1, the J gene TRBJ2-7; possible D gene TRBD1, 5 bases. The CDR3 spans 15 residues. Trimming cost V 0 bases and J 1 base, with 11 bases left between them. Germline CDR1 and CDR2: SGHRS and YFSETQ. CDR3: CASSLVQGVSYEQYF. The CDR3 DNA reads as TGCGCCAGCAGCTTGGTTCAGGGTGTATCCTACGAGCAGTACTTC.

The chain couples TRBV19 to TRBJ2-3; 14 positions agree with TRBD2. Germline V CDR1 and CDR2: LNHDA, SQIVND (reference sequence). Trimming removed 8 bases from V and 0 bases from J; junction bases left unmatched: 7. The length of the CDR3 is 17 residues. CDR3 DNA sequence: TGTGCCAGTGGGGGACTAGCGGGGGATCCTAGCACAGATACGCAGTATTTT. Translating gives CASGGLAGDPSTDTQYF.

This chain links TRBV30 with TRBJ2-2; a weak D match, TRBD1 (6 bases). The CDR3 is 17 residues long. Germline CDR1 and CDR2: GTSNPN and SVGIG (reference sequence). V was clipped by 2 bases and J by 2 bases, with 18 bases between them. The CDR3 protein is CAWSLPPGTTNTGELFF. The DNA of the CDR3 is TGTGCCTGGAGTTTACCACCTGGGACAACAAACACCGGGGAGCTGTTTTTT.

The genes are TRBV5-1 and TRBJ1-1; D is unresolved. In germline, CDR1 is SGHRS, CDR2 YFSETQ. This CDR3 spans 13 amino acids. Between the trimmed V and J ends, which lost 4 bases and 2 bases, there was a span of 9 bases. CDR3 in amino acids: CASSEYLNTEAFF. CDR3 bases: TGCGCCAGCAGCGAGTACCTTAACACTGAAGCTTTCTTT.

This chain links TRBV18 with TRBJ1-4; D unresolved. Germline values: CDR1 KGHSH, CDR2 LQKENI. This CDR3 spans 14 amino acids. V was pared by 3 bases and J by 4 bases, with 9 bases between. The CDR3 DNA follows: TGTGCCAGCTCACCTCCCACGGGTAATGAAAAACTGTTTTTT. It yields the protein CASSPPTGNEKLFF.

In this sample, this clone turned up once. The chain recombines TRBV5-1 with TRBJ1-1; a possible D gene is TRBD1 (6 bases). CDR3 length: 14 amino acids. V was trimmed by 4 bases and J by 4 bases, leaving 14 bases between them. CDR1 is SGHRS, CDR2 YFSETQ, per germline. CDR3 sequence (DNA): TGCGCCAGCAGCGTTACAGGGTTGGGCACTGAAGCTTTCTTT. It is translated as CASSVTGLGTEAFF. Based on the CDR3 plus reference TRBV5-1 and TRBJ1-1, the full variable domain is KAGVTQTPRYLIKTRGQQVTLSCSPISGHRSVSWYQQTPGQGLQFLFEYFSETQRNKGNFPGRFSGRQFSNSRSEMNVSTLELGDSALYLCASSVTGLGTEAFFGQGTRLTVV.

This clone showed up just once. The chain couples TRBV9 to TRBJ1-3; TRBD1 matches 7 bases. The germline gives CDR1 SGDLS, CDR2 YYNGEE. The CDR3 runs to 15 residues. The V and J ends lost 7 bases and 4 bases, in that order; junction bases with no gene match: 11. The CDR3 here is CASPTEGTAGNTIYF. CDR3 in DNA: TGTGCCAGCCCAACAGAGGGGACAGCCGGAAACACCATATATTTT.

This clone has just one count. The gene calls are TRBV5-1 and TRBJ2-3, with 11 bases fitting TRBD2. V lost 4 bases to trimming and J lost 8 bases; unmatched junction nucleotides: 15. From germline, CDR1 is SGHRS and CDR2 YFSETQ. The CDR3 length is 17 residues. The CDR3 nucleotides read TGCGCCAGCAGCCTAGGCCTTAGCGGGGGGGACCGGGGTACGCAGTATTTT. This sequence encodes CASSLGLSGGDRGTQYF.

As to this clone: Its ends do not fully match the called genes, so a read error is possible. The gene calls are TRBV7-9 and TRBJ1-6, with TRBD1 matching 10 bases. The CDR3 contains 15 residues. CDR1 SEHNR and CDR2 FQNEAQ come from the germline V gene (reference sequence). CDR3 nucleotide sequence: TGTTCCAGCAGTCCGCCGGGACAGGGGAATTCACCCCTCCACTTT. As protein: CSSSPPGQGNSPLHF.

Only a few counts were recorded for this clone. The rearrangement uses TRBV18 and TRBJ2-5, with D maybe TRBD1 (8 bases). The germline CDR1 and CDR2 sequences are KGHSH and LQKENI. The CDR3 has 16 amino acids. V was shortened by 3 bases and J by 8 bases, with 22 bases between the two germline ends. The chain's CDR3 is CASSPSYRGGHGTQYF. The CDR3 bases are TGTGCCAGCTCACCTTCGTACAGGGGGGGACACGGAACCCAGTACTTC. The entire variable domain, with the rest obtained from reference TRBV18 and TRBJ2-5, is as follows: NAGVMQNPRHLVRRRGQEARLRCSPMKGHSHVYWYRQLPEEGLKFMVYLQKENIIDESGMPKERFSAEFPKEGPSILRIQQVVRGDSAAYFCASSPSYRGGHGTQYFGPGTRLLVL.

The chain uses TRBV18 and TRBJ2-7; TRBD2 aligns across 14 bases. The CDR3 is made up of 17 amino acids. CDR1 is KGHSH and CDR2 is LQKENI in the germline V gene. J gave up 3 bases and V 6 bases, and 10 bases lay outside the gene matches. CDR3 in amino acids: CASSHAGTSGGLYEQYF. The CDR3, as DNA: TGTGCCAGCTCCCACGCCGGGACTAGCGGGGGACTCTACGAGCAGTACTTC.

This chain uses TRBV5-5 with TRBJ1-5, with 7 bases matching TRBD1. Germline CDR1 reads SGHKS; CDR2 reads YYEKEE (reference sequence). Trimming at V came to 4 bases and at J to 0 bases, leaving 10 bases not matched to a gene. This CDR3 has 17 residues. The CDR3: CASSPRTGEYSNQPQHF. In nucleotides, the CDR3 is TGTGCCAGCAGCCCCCGGACAGGCGAATATAGCAATCAGCCCCAGCATTTT.

The gene calls are TRBV28 and TRBJ2-1, with D perhaps matching TRBD2 (7 bases). V was clipped by 7 bases and J by 2 bases, with 15 bases between them. CDR1 is MDHEN, CDR2 SYDVKM, per germline. The CDR3 loop spans 15 amino acids. This CDR3 is CASTQGGGTYNEQFF. The DNA of the CDR3 is TGTGCCAGCACTCAAGGGGGAGGGACCTACAATGAGCAGTTCTTC.

This chain connects TRBV5-4 to TRBJ1-6; TRBD1 aligns across 8 bases. Germline loops: CDR1 SGHNT, CDR2 YYREEE (reference sequence). Trimming took 2 bases from V and 10 from J; bases not matched to a gene: 8. This CDR3 region has 15 residues. CDR3 loop: CASSFGQGPESPLHF. CDR3 DNA: TGTGCCAGCAGCTTCGGACAGGGTCCGGAATCACCCCTCCACTTT.

The V and J genes are TRBV28 and TRBJ2-5; D unresolved. The CDR3 has 14 amino acids. CDR1 and CDR2 (germline): MDHEN, SYDVKM. V was trimmed by 3 bases and J by 2 bases, leaving 10 bases between them. The CDR3 DNA reads as TGTGCCAGCAGTTTGGAGCTCACTCAAGAGACCCAGTACTTC. Its translation is CASSLELTQETQYF.

The chain couples TRBV2 to TRBJ1-3, with 8 bases aligning to TRBD1. This CDR3 comprises 12 residues. The germline gives CDR1 SNHLY, CDR2 FYNNEI. In DNA, the CDR3 is TGTGGGTCAGGGGGCTCCGGAAACACCATATATTTT. Its translation: CGSGGSGNTIYF. Full variable domain (remainder filled in from reference TRBV2 and TRBJ1-3): EPEVTQTPSHQVTQMGQEVILRCVPISNHLYFYWYRQILGQKVEFLVSFYNNEISEKSEIFDDQFSVERPDGSNFTLKIRSTKLEDSAMYFCGSGGSGNTIYFGEGSWLTVV.

The chain uses TRBV5-1 and TRBJ2-1, with 8 nucleotides matching TRBD2. Germline loops: CDR1 SGHRS, CDR2 YFSETQ. V was clipped by 1 base and J by 7 bases; unmatched bases: 7. The CDR3 runs to 15 residues. The CDR3 sequence: CASSLSGRGLNEQFF. In nucleotides, the CDR3 is TGCGCCAGCAGCTTGTCCGGGAGGGGTCTGAATGAGCAGTTCTTC.

As for this clone: This CDR3 is also generated by other DNA sequences in the sample. The V gene is TRBV30, the J gene TRBJ1-5, with D tentatively TRBD1 (5 bases). The CDR3 is 13 amino acids. The germline V and J ends were trimmed by 5 bases and 1 base, with 9 bases remaining between them. Germline V CDR1 and CDR2: GTSNPN, SVGIG (reference sequence). CDR3 nucleotides: TGTGCCTGGGGGAGGGGCAGCAATCAGCCCCAGCATTTT. It yields the protein CAWGRGSNQPQHF.